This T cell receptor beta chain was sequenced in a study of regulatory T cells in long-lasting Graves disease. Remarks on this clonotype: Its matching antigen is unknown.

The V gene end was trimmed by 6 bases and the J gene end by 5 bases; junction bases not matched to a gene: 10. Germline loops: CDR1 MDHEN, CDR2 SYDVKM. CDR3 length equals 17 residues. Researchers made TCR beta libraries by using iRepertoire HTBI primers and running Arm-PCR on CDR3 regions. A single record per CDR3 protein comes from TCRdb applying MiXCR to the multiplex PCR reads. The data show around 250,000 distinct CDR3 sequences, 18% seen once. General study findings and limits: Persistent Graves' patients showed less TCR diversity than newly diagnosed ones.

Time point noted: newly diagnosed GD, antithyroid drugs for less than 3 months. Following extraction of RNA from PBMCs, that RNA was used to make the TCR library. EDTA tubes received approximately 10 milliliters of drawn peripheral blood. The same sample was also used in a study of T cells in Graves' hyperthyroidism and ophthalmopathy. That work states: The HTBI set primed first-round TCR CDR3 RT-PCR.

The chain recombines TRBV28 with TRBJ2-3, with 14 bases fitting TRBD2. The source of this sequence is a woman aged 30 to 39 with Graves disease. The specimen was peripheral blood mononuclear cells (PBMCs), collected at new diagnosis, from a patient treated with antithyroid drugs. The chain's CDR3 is CASSSTSGGAGGDTQYF. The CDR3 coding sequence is TGTGCCAGCAGCTCGACTAGCGGGGGGGCGGGGGGAGATACGCAGTATTTT.